These T cell receptor beta chains were read from a single sample in a study of T cell repertoires in cytomegalovirus infection. MiXCR was run by TCRdb on the reads, yielding one entry per CDR3 protein. This table holds hundreds of thousands of distinct CDR3 sequences, approximately 24% found once. The sample comprised CD8+ T cells from PBMCs. The source of these receptors is a human donor in good health (CMV status not recorded). Some clones in this sample may be carry-over from other donors' samples. Each CDR3 is given with its conserved first and last residue. D genes are given only for firm matches. Size is omitted from some rows. Given values are once, few, many or a class for expanded clones.

j_gene,d_gene,v_gene,abundance,CDR3aa,CDR3nt
TRBJ2-3,TRBD2,TRBV6-5,NA,CASRGLAGGDTQYF,TGTGCCAGCAGGGGACTAGCGGGGGGAGATACGCAGTATTTT
TRBJ2-7,NA,TRBV7-9,many,CASSPLGYEQYF,TGTGCCAGCAGCCCGTTGGGGTACGAGCAGTACTTC
TRBJ2-3,TRBD2,TRBV6-5,NA,CASSYKAGGALGTQYF,TGTGCCAGCAGTTACAAAGCGGGGGGGGCCCTGGGTACGCAGTATTTT
TRBJ2-1,TRBD2,TRBV12-5,many,CASGGGSGGNEQFF,TGTGCTAGTGGCGGGGGTAGCGGGGGCAATGAGCAGTTCTTC
TRBJ2-2,TRBD2,TRBV20-1,few,CSARDRGLAGGHTGELFF,TGCAGTGCTAGAGATAGGGGACTAGCGGGGGGGCACACCGGGGAGCTGTTTTTT
TRBJ2-5,NA,TRBV7-9,many,CASSPREETQYF,TGTGCCAGCAGCCCCAGGGAGGAGACCCAGTACTTC
TRBJ2-1,TRBD1,TRBV14,NA,CASSLYQPGQGRNEQFF,TGTGCCAGCAGCCTATATCAACCGGGACAGGGAAGGAATGAGCAGTTCTTC
TRBJ2-1,NA,TRBV5-4,NA,CASSPIGSSPSNEQFF,TGTGCGAGCAGCCCGATCGGATCTAGCCCCTCTAATGAGCAGTTCTTC
TRBJ2-7,TRBD1,TRBV10-3,few,CAILGQGDYEQYF,TGTGCCATTCTGGGACAGGGTGATTACGAGCAGTACTTC
TRBJ2-2,TRBD1,TRBV28,NA,CASSLPYRDRGWELFF,TGTGCCAGCAGCCTCCCGTACCGGGACAGAGGCTGGGAGCTGTTTTTT
TRBJ1-6,NA,TRBV28,NA,CASSSHRELYNSPLHF,TGTGCCAGCAGTTCACACAGGGAACTCTATAATTCACCCCTCCACTTT
TRBJ1-6,NA,TRBV28,NA,CAGSLHNNSPLHF,TGTGCCGGCAGTTTACACAATAATTCACCCCTCCACTTT
TRBJ2-1,NA,TRBV19,NA,CASRRRDSPYNEQFF,TGTGCCAGTAGACGAAGGGACTCCCCCTACAATGAGCAGTTCTTC
TRBJ1-1,NA,TRBV6-1,few,CASSPSLGAEAFF,TGTGCCAGCAGTCCTTCATTAGGGGCTGAAGCTTTCTTT
TRBJ2-1,TRBD2,TRBV24-1,few,CATIPRGKEPGLAGGPGEQFF,TGTGCCACCATCCCGCGGGGGAAGGAGCCGGGACTAGCGGGGGGGCCCGGTGAGCAGTTCTTC
TRBJ2-1,TRBD2,TRBV7-3,few,CASSLTKGLAGGHGGRDEQFF,TGTGCCAGCAGCCTTACAAAGGGACTAGCGGGGGGCCATGGAGGTAGGGATGAGCAGTTCTTC
TRBJ2-2,NA,TRBV27,many,CASSLSWGLNTGELFF,TGTGCCAGCAGTTTATCGTGGGGCTTAAACACCGGGGAGCTGTTTTTT
TRBJ2-6,NA,TRBV7-6,few,CASHLGAPGANVLTF,TGTGCCAGCCATCTTGGAGCTCCTGGGGCCAACGTCCTGACTTTC
TRBJ1-1,NA,TRBV10-3,NA,CAIFGGRDEAFF,TGTGCCATCTTCGGGGGGCGCGATGAAGCTTTCTTT
TRBJ2-1,NA,TRBV7-8,many,CASSPVGAPGLDEQFF,TGTGCCAGCAGCCCCGTAGGGGCCCCGGGGCTGGATGAGCAGTTCTTC
TRBJ1-5,NA,TRBV9,NA,CASSGGTPIGNQPQHF,TGTGCCAGCAGCGGGGGGACCCCGATAGGCAATCAGCCCCAGCATTTT
TRBJ2-5,NA,TRBV20-1,few,CSARVEGPWTQYF,TGCAGTGCTAGAGTGGAGGGTCCTTGGACCCAGTACTTC
TRBJ2-1,NA,TRBV27,few,CASSFGWGEQFF,TGTGCCAGCAGTTTCGGATGGGGGGAGCAGTTCTTC
TRBJ1-1,TRBD1,TRBV4-1,large,CASSQRGLAFF,TGCGCCAGCAGCCAAAGGGGGCTAGCTTTCTTT
TRBJ1-4,NA,TRBV7-9,NA,CASSLGQSVSTRNEKLFF,TGTGCCAGCAGCTTAGGGCAGTCCGTCTCAACTAGGAATGAAAAACTGTTTTTT
TRBJ2-2,TRBD2,TRBV28,many,CASSRGGTNTGELFF,TGTGCCAGCAGTCGCGGGGGGACGAACACCGGGGAGCTGTTTTTT
TRBJ1-1,TRBD1,TRBV14,NA,CASSQGDRGSTEAFF,TGTGCCAGCAGCCAAGGGGACAGGGGCAGCACTGAAGCTTTCTTT
TRBJ1-1,NA,TRBV7-9,many,CASSQNREVGTEAFF,TGTGCCAGCAGCCAGAACAGGGAGGTTGGCACTGAAGCTTTCTTT
TRBJ1-1,TRBD1,TRBV14,NA,CACSPMDRDDTEAFF,TGTGCCTGCAGCCCCATGGACAGGGATGACACTGAAGCTTTCTTT
TRBJ1-2,TRBD1,TRBV7-9,many,CASSPGDRVNYGYTF,TGTGCCAGCAGCCCCGGGGACAGGGTTAACTATGGCTACACCTTC
TRBJ1-2,NA,TRBV25-1,many,CASQGAYGYTF,TGTGCCAGCCAAGGGGCCTATGGCTACACCTTC
TRBJ2-5,TRBD2,TRBV13,NA,CASSLGTSGSNGETQYF,TGTGCCAGCAGCTTAGGGACTAGCGGGTCCAATGGGGAGACCCAGTACTTC
TRBJ2-7,NA,TRBV10-2,few,CASRFNRPPYEQYF,TGCGCCAGCAGGTTTAACCGGCCACCCTACGAGCAGTACTTC
TRBJ2-1,NA,TRBV28,few,CASTTARGNSNEQFF,TGTGCCAGCACCACAGCTAGAGGAAACTCGAATGAGCAGTTCTTC
TRBJ2-1,NA,TRBV6-2/TRBV6-3,NA,CASSYSLASYNEQFF,TGTGCCAGCAGTTACTCTTTAGCGAGTTACAATGAGCAGTTCTTC
TRBJ1-3,NA,TRBV20-1,few,CSARARDSGNTIYF,TGCAGTGCTAGAGCCCGGGACTCTGGAAACACCATATATTTT
TRBJ1-2,NA,TRBV11-2,NA,CASSSKQGFGYTF,TGTGCCAGCAGCTCAAAACAGGGATTTGGCTACACCTTC
TRBJ2-6,NA,TRBV13,few,CASSLGIDSASGANVLTF,TGTGCCAGCAGCTTGGGTATAGACAGCGCCTCTGGGGCCAACGTCCTGACTTTC
TRBJ2-5,NA,TRBV25-1,many,CASSEENYLTQYF,TGTGCCAGCAGTGAAGAAAACTACCTGACCCAGTACTTC
TRBJ2-7,NA,TRBV7-9,many,CASSFKGEQYF,TGTGCCAGCAGCTTTAAGGGGGAGCAGTACTTC
TRBJ2-1,NA,TRBV7-9,many,CASRQIQGKSYNEQFF,TGTGCCAGCAGACAAATACAGGGCAAATCCTACAATGAGCAGTTCTTC
TRBJ1-5,NA,TRBV7-8,NA,CANSLEGIQPQHF,TGTGCCAACAGCTTAGAGGGAATTCAGCCCCAGCATTTT
TRBJ1-5,NA,TRBV12-3/TRBV12-4,NA,CASSPGGRYSNQPQHF,TGTGCCAGCAGTCCCGGTGGCAGGTATAGCAATCAGCCCCAGCATTTT
TRBJ1-4,NA,TRBV4-3,NA,CASSARDRTNEKLFF,TGCGCCAGCAGCGCCCGGGACCGAACTAATGAAAAACTGTTTTTT
TRBJ2-1,TRBD2,TRBV20-1,NA,CSARSSGGSAYNEQFF,TGCAGTGCTAGGTCTAGCGGGGGTTCGGCCTACAATGAGCAGTTCTTC
TRBJ2-1,NA,TRBV7-3,many,CASRPDGAGIYNEQFF,TGTGCCAGCAGACCGGACGGGGCGGGAATTTACAATGAGCAGTTCTTC